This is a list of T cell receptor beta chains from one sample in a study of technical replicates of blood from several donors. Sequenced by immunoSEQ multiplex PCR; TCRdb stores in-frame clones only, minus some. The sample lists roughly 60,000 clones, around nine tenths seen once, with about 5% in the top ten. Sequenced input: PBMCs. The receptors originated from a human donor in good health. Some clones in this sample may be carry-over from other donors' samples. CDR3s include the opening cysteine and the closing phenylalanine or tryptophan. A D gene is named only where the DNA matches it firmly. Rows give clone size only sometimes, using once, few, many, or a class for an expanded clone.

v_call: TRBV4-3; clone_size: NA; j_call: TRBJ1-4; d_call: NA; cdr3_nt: TGCGCCAGCAGCCAAGAAATGGGGTCGGGGAAACTGTTTTTT; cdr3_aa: CASSQEMGSGKLFF
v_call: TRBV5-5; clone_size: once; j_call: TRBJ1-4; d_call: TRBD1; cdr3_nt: TGTGCCAGCAGCTTGGGGGACAGGGTTTTCGAAAAACTGTTTTTT; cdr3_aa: CASSLGDRVFEKLFF
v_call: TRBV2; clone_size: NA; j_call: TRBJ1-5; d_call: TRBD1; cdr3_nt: TGTGCCAGCAGCGAGGACAGGGGGCTTAGTCAGCCCCAGCATTTT; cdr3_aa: CASSEDRGLSQPQHF
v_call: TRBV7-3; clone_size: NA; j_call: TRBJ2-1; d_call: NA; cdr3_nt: TGTGCCAGCAGCTTAGGGCGGAGGAATGAGCAGTTCTTC; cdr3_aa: CASSLGRRNEQFF
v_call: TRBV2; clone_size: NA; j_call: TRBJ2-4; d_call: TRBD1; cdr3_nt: TGTGCCAGCAGTGACCGGGACAGATCACTAGCCAAAAACATTCAGTACTTC; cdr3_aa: CASSDRDRSLAKNIQYF
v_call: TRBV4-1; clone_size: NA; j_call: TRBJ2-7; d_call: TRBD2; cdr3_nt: TGCGCCAGCAGCCTTTACAGGACTAGCGGGAGGCACCTAAACTCCTACGAGCAGTACTTC; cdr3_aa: CASSLYRTSGRHLNSYEQYF
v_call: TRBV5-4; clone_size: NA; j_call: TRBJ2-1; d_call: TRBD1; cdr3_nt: TGTGCCAGCAGCCGCGACAGGGACGGTGAGCAGTTCTTC; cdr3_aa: CASSRDRDGEQFF
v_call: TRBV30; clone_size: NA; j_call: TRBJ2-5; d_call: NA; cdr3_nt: TGTGCCACTGATCCCGGCCAAGAGACCCAGTACTTC; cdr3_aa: CATDPGQETQYF
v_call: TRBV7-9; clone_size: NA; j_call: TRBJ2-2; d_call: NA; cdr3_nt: TGTGCCAGCAGCTCAAAGAGCACCGGGGAGCTGTTTTTT; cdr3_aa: CASSSKSTGELFF
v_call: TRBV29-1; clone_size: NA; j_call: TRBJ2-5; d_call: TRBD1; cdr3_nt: TGCAGCGTTGAGAGGACAGGAGAGACCCAGTACTTC; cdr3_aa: CSVERTGETQYF
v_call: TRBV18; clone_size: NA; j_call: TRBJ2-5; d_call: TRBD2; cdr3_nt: TGTGCCAGCTCACCTAGCGGGGAAGAGACCCAGTACTTC; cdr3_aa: CASSPSGEETQYF
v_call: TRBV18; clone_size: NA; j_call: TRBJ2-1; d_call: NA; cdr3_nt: TGTGCCAGCTCACCAACAGGGACCTTTAACAATGAGCAGTTCTTC; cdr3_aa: CASSPTGTFNNEQFF
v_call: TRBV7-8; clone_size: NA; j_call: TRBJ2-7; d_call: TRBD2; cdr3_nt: TGTGCCAGCAGCTTATCAGCGGGGGAACAGTACGAGCAGTACTTC; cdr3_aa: CASSLSAGEQYEQYF
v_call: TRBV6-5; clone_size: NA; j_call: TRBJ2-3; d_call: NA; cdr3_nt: TGTGCCAGCACCCAAACGGGGGATACGCAGTATTTT; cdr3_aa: CASTQTGDTQYF
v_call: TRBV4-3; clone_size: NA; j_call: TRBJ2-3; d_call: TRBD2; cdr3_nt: TGCGCCAGCCAAAGTACTAGCGGTAGCACAGATACGCAGTATTTT; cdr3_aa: CASQSTSGSTDTQYF
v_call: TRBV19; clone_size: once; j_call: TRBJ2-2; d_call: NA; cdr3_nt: TGTGCCAGTACTCCCCCGGGACTCAACACCGGGGAGCTGTTTTTT; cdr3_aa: CASTPPGLNTGELFF
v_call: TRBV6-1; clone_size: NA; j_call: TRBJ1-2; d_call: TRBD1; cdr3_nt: TGTGCCAGCAAAACACCGGGACAGCATTATGGCTACACCTTC; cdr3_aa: CASKTPGQHYGYTF
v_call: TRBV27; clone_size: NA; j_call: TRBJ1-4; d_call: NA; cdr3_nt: TGTGCCAGCAGTTTATCTCCCGCAGGGATGAGTGAAAAACTGTTTTTT; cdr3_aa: CASSLSPAGMSEKLFF
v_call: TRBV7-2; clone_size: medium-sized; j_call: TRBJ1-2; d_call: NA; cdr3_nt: TGTGCCAGCACCAAGGGGGTCTATGGCTACACCTTC; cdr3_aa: CASTKGVYGYTF
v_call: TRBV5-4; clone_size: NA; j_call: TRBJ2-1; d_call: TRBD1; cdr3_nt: TGTGCCAGCACCCCCGGGGGGACAGGGAATTACAATGAGCAGTTCTTC; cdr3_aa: CASTPGGTGNYNEQFF
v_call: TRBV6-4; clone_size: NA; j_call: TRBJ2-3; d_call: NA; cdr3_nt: TGTGCCAGCAGTGAGCGGGGAACAGATACGCAGTATTTT; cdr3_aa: CASSERGTDTQYF
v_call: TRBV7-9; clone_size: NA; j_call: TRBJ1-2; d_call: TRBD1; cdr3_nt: TGTGCCAGCAGCCCCGAAGGTGGGGACAGCTATGGCTACACCTTC; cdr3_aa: CASSPEGGDSYGYTF
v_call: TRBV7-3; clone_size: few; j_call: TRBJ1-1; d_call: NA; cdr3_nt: TGTGCCAGCAGCTTCACAGAAAACACTGAAGCTTTCTTT; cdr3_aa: CASSFTENTEAFF
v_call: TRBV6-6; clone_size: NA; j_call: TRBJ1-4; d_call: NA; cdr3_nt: TGTGCCAGCAGTTGGGGCCAGGGTGAAAATGAAAAACTGTTTTTT; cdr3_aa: CASSWGQGENEKLFF
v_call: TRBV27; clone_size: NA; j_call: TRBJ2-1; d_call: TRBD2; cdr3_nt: TGTGCCAGCCACAAAGGGGCGGGAGGCCAATACAATGAGCAGTTCTTC; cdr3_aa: CASHKGAGGQYNEQFF
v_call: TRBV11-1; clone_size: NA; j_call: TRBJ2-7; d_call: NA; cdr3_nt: TGTGCCAGCAGCGACTTCCAGACGGGAGATCGGCAGTACTTC; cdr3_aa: CASSDFQTGDRQYF
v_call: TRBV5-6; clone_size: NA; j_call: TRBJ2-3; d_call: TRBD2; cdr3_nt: TGTGCCAGCAGCTTGGGAGACCGGGGGGCAGATACGCAGTATTTT; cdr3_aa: CASSLGDRGADTQYF
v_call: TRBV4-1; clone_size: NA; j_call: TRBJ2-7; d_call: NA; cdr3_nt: TGCGCCAGCAGCCAAGGGAATGGGCAATACGAGCAGTACTTC; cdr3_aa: CASSQGNGQYEQYF
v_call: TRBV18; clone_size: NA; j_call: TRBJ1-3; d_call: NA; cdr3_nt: TGTGCCAGCTCACCACTTCCGGGGGTCTCTGGAAACACCATATATTTT; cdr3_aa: CASSPLPGVSGNTIYF
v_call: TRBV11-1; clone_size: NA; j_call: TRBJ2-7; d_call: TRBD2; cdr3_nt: TGTGCCAGCAGCCCCGATTTAGCGGGGATGTGTTTCTTC; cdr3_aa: CASSPDLAGMCFF
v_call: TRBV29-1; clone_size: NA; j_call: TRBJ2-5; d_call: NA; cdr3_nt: TGCAGCGCCAACCCAAGGGGGGGCGGGAAAGAGACCCAGTACTTC; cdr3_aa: CSANPRGGGKETQYF
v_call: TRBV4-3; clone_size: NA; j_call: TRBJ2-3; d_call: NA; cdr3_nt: TGCGCCAGCAGCCAGACAGCCGTGGATGAAGATACGCAGTATTTT; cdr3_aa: CASSQTAVDEDTQYF
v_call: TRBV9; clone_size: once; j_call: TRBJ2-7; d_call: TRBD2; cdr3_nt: TGTGCCAGCAGCGTGAAGATAGCGGGAGTTTACGAGCAGTACTTC; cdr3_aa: CASSVKIAGVYEQYF
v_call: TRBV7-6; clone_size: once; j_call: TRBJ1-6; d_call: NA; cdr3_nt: TGTGCCAGCAGCTTATCCAGGTCCAATTCACCCCTCCACTTT; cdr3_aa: CASSLSRSNSPLHF
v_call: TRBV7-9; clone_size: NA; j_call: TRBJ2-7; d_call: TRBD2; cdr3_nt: TGTGCCAGCAGCTTAGGGACTAGCGGGGGCGAGCAGTACTTC; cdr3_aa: CASSLGTSGGEQYF
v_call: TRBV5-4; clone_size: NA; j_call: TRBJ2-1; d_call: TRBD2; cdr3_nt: TGTGCCAGCAGGCCTCCGGGACTAGCGGGAGTCGGGGAGCAGTTCTTC; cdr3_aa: CASRPPGLAGVGEQFF
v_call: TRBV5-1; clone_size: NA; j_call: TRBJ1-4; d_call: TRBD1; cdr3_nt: TGCGCCAGCAGCTTGGGAGGGGGCGCGGGAAATGAAAAACTGTTTTTT; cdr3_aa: CASSLGGGAGNEKLFF
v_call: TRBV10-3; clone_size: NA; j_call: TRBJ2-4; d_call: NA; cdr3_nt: TGTGCCATCAGTGAGTCGTATAAAAACATTCAGTACTTC; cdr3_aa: CAISESYKNIQYF
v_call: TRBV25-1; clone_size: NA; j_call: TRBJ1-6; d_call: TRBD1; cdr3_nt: TGTGCCAGCAGTTACAGGGGTTTTAATTCACCCCTCCACTTT; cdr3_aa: CASSYRGFNSPLHF
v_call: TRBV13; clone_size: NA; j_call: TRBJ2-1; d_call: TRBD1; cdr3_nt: TGTGCCAGCAGCGTGGGACAGAATTACAATGAGCAGTTCTTC; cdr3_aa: CASSVGQNYNEQFF